This passage covers 26 T cell receptor beta chains from one sample sequenced in a study of T cell changes during pregnancy in multiple sclerosis (dated by TCRdb to between 2018 and 2021). Library prep was done by the immunoSEQ multiplex PCR assay. In its TCRdb copy, this immuneACCESS table keeps in-frame sequences only and misses some clones. Where compared with another copy, unresolved V genes explain less than half of these, and the others have no known cause. Here the sample has 75,000 to 80,000 clones; around 91% occur a single time. Clones ranked in the top ten supply around 2% of the sample. The specimen was peripheral blood, collected before pregnancy. The source of these receptors is a female donor with multiple sclerosis, enrolled in a pregnancy study.

This chain connects TRBV9 to TRBJ2-5; D is perhaps TRBD1 (7 bases). Trimming removed 3 bases at V and 1 base at J, with 13 bases between. Germline CDR1 SGDLS, CDR2 YYNGEE. The CDR3 spans 15 residues. CDR3 bases: TGTGCCAGCAGCGAGGGACAGACTAGCCAAGAGACCCAGTACTTC. Amino acids: CASSEGQTSQETQYF.

This clone was seen only a few times. The J gene is TRBJ1-1, the V gene TRBV9, with a possible D match to TRBD1 (6 bases). Germline CDR1 and CDR2: SGDLS and YYNGEE. The CDR3 runs 15 residues. The ends were cut back, 0 bases at V and 1 base at J, with 10 bases in the middle. The CDR3 DNA follows: TGTGCCAGCAGCGTAGAGGGACACGGGAACACTGAAGCTTTCTTT. Amino acid sequence: CASSVEGHGNTEAFF.

This clone came up once. This chain's CDR3 is CASSFLQGSTYNEQFF. The CDR3 DNA reads as TGTGCCAGCAGCTTTCTTCAGGGGAGCACCTACAATGAGCAGTTCTTC. The chain uses TRBV9 and TRBJ2-1; D is perhaps TRBD1 (6 bases). The CDR3 spans 16 residues. Germline-derived CDR1 and CDR2 are SGDLS and YYNGEE. Trimming shortened V by 4 bases and J by 2 bases, and 16 bases separated the two germline ends.

This chain uses TRBV4-1 with TRBJ1-4, with D tentatively TRBD1 (6 bases). Germline V gene sequence: CDR1 MGHRA, CDR2 YSYEKL. This CDR3 spans 15 amino acids. The V gene lost 4 bases and the J gene lost 8 bases, with 17 bases spanning the gap. The CDR3 sequence is CASSPFTRGGEKLFF. The CDR3 nucleotides read TGCGCCAGCAGCCCCTTTACGAGGGGGGGGGAAAAACTGTTTTTT.

The CDR3 nucleotides read TGTGCCAGCAGTTCGAGGCAGGGTTACGAGCAGTACTTC. It codes for CASSSRQGYEQYF. This chain links TRBV28 with TRBJ2-7; possibly TRBD1 for D (5 bases). V lost 4 bases and J lost 4, with 11 bases in between. The length of the CDR3 is 13 residues. Germline V gives CDR1 MDHEN, CDR2 SYDVKM.

The chain employs TRBV7-8 and TRBJ2-1; TRBD2 matches 7 bases. Unmatched junction bases numbered 23, after V lost 5 bases and J lost 10 bases. CDR1 and CDR2 (germline): SGHVS, FQNEAQ. The CDR3 covers 18 residues. As DNA, the CDR3 is TGTGCCAGCAGCCTCCTCCCCTCCCCATCCCCCTCGGGGGGAGAGCAGTTCTTC. Its translation: CASSLLPSPSPSGGEQFF.

The rearrangement links TRBV28 to TRBJ1-2; 8 nucleotides align to TRBD1. J was trimmed by 5 bases and V by 2 bases; bases with no gene match: 7. The CDR3 is 15 residues long. Per the germline V gene, CDR1 is MDHEN and CDR2 is SYDVKM. The CDR3 bases are TGTGCCAGCAGTTTAAGGGACAGGCTGGGGTATGGCTACACCTTC. Amino acid sequence: CASSLRDRLGYGYTF.

The chain employs TRBV4-1 and TRBJ1-6; D is ambiguous. Germline loops: CDR1 MGHRA, CDR2 YSYEKL. Trimming cost V 4 bases and J 0 bases, with 10 bases left between them. The CDR3 has 16 amino acids. In DNA, the CDR3 is TGCGCCAGCAGCCCCCCTGAGAGCTCCTATAATTCACCCCTCCACTTT. Residues: CASSPPESSYNSPLHF.

This clone has only a few counts. The V gene is TRBV10-2, the J gene TRBJ1-2, with TRBD1 matching over 7 bases. Per the germline V gene, CDR1 is WSHSY and CDR2 is SAAADI. The CDR3 totals 13 residues. Trimming cost V 6 bases and J 4 bases; bases outside gene matches: 5. CDR3 loop: CASSEGAGYGYTF. DNA of the CDR3: TGCGCCAGCAGCGAGGGGGCCGGCTATGGCTACACCTTC.

V usage is TRBV6-5 and J usage is TRBJ1-2; D ambiguous. The CDR3 is 16 residues long. Germline values: CDR1 MNHEY, CDR2 SVGAGI. V lost 4 bases to trimming and J lost 1 base, with 16 bases between them. The CDR3 here is CASSSSGGMLNYGYTF. CDR3 coding DNA: TGTGCCAGCAGTTCGTCGGGAGGAATGCTTAACTATGGCTACACCTTC.

This chain links TRBV18 with TRBJ1-2; unclear D gene. The germline V and J ends were trimmed by 2 bases and 1 base, with 8 bases remaining between them. Germline V gives CDR1 KGHSH, CDR2 LQKENI. The CDR3 extends over 14 amino acids. The CDR3 DNA sequence: TGTGCCAGCTCACCAGTACAGAGTAACTATGGCTACACCTTC. As protein: CASSPVQSNYGYTF.

The chain carries TRBV18 and TRBJ1-1; tentatively, D is TRBD1 (5 bases). The CDR3 runs 16 residues. V was clipped by 3 bases and J by 0 bases, with 14 bases between them. Looked up from germline, CDR1 is KGHSH and CDR2 is LQKENI. As DNA, the CDR3 is TGTGCCAGCTCACCCCTCACGGGGGTCATGAACACTGAAGCTTTCTTT. It is translated as CASSPLTGVMNTEAFF.

In this sample, this clone turned up once. The V gene is TRBV7-2, the J gene TRBJ2-7; 8 bases map to TRBD2. CDR1 is SGHTA and CDR2 is FQGNSA in the germline V gene. V lost 1 base and J lost 4; bases outside the gene matches: 6. This CDR3 region has 15 residues. CDR3 sequence: CASSLGVAGPYEQYF. In nucleotides, the CDR3 is TGTGCCAGCAGCTTAGGGGTAGCGGGGCCGTACGAGCAGTACTTC.

In its sample, this clone was seen a few times. The V call is TRBV6-5, the J call TRBJ1-2, with TRBD1 matching over 8 bases. Germline CDR1 reads MNHEY; CDR2 reads SVGAGI. The CDR3 length is 14 residues. The V segment lost 11 bases and the J segment 4 bases; nucleotides outside the gene matches: 12. CDR3 residues: CASTDREAGYGYTF. The CDR3 nucleotides read TGTGCCTCCACGGACAGGGAAGCCGGCTATGGCTACACCTTC.

CDR3 nucleotide sequence: TGTGCCAGCAGCAGGGACTTTGGGAACACCGGGGAGCTGTTTTTT. It specifies CASSRDFGNTGELFF. V and J are TRBV5-4 and TRBJ2-2; perhaps TRBD2 as D (6 bases). The V and J ends lost 4 bases and 1 base respectively, with 11 bases between them. The CDR3 is 15 amino acids. Germline CDR1 is SGHNT and CDR2 is YYREEE (reference sequence). Using reference TRBV5-4 and TRBJ2-2 for the parts outside the CDR3, the full variable domain is ETGVTQSPTHLIKTRGQQVTLRCSSQSGHNTVSWYQQALGQGPQFIFQYYREEENGRGNFPPRFSGLQFPNYSSELNVNALELDDSALYLCASSRDFGNTGELFFGEGSRLTVL.

The genes are TRBV12-5 and TRBJ1-2; D is uncertain. V was pared by 1 base and J by 5 bases, with 11 bases between. This CDR3 spans 14 amino acids. Per the germline V gene, CDR1 is LGHNT and CDR2 is FRNRAP. As DNA, the CDR3 is TGTGCTAGTGGTTTGGATTTGACTTTTTATGGCTACACCTTC. Its translation: CASGLDLTFYGYTF.

The J gene is TRBJ2-3, the V gene TRBV5-6, with D possibly matching TRBD1 (5 bases). CDR3 length: 16 residues. V lost 2 bases and J lost 0, with 13 bases in between. The germline CDR1 and CDR2 sequences are SGHDT and YYEEEE. DNA for the CDR3: TGTGCCAGCAGCTTTGTACTACAGGCTAGCACAGATACGCAGTATTTT. Its translation is CASSFVLQASTDTQYF.

The chain carries TRBV28 and TRBJ1-1; 7 positions match TRBD1. CDR3 length: 14 amino acids. Germline V gives CDR1 MDHEN, CDR2 SYDVKM. V shed 3 bases and J 6 bases; nucleotides not matched to a gene: 7. As DNA, the CDR3 is TGTGCCAGCAGTTTCCTCAACAGGGGCGCTGAAGCTTTCTTT. This gives the protein CASSFLNRGAEAFF.

The chain combines TRBV18 with TRBJ1-1, with D hard to call. Germline CDR1 is KGHSH and CDR2 is LQKENI. The V and J ends lost 2 bases and 1 base respectively, with 11 bases between them. The CDR3 consists of 15 residues. In nucleotides, the CDR3 is TGTGCCAGCTCACCAATATTGAGGCAGAACACTGAAGCTTTCTTT. It translates to CASSPILRQNTEAFF.

CDR3 DNA sequence: TGCGCCAGCCGCCCCGGGGGGGGAGGCTCCTACGAGCAGTACTTC. Translated: CASRPGGGGSYEQYF. The V call is TRBV5-1, the J call TRBJ2-7, with 8 bases that match TRBD2. Germline V gene data show CDR1 as SGHRS and CDR2 as YFSETQ. With 7 bases clipped from V and 0 bases from J, the junction kept 9 bases outside the gene matches. The CDR3 is made up of 15 amino acids.

The V and J genes are TRBV2 and TRBJ2-3, with D perhaps matching TRBD2 (6 bases). This CDR3 contains 17 residues. V lost 5 bases and J 3 bases, leaving 21 bases between the germline ends. Germline assignment: CDR1 SNHLY and CDR2 FYNNEI. The CDR3 is CASSPGLYNPGTDTQYF. CDR3 DNA: TGTGCCAGCAGTCCGGGACTTTACAACCCGGGGACAGATACGCAGTATTTT. The entire variable domain, with the rest obtained from reference TRBV2 and TRBJ2-3, is as follows: EPEVTQTPSHQVTQMGQEVILRCVPISNHLYFYWYRQILGQKVEFLVSFYNNEISEKSEIFDDQFSVERPDGSNFTLKIRSTKLEDSAMYFCASSPGLYNPGTDTQYFGPGTRLTVL.

The chain combines TRBV5-1 with TRBJ2-7; possible D gene TRBD1, 6 bases. Germline V gives CDR1 SGHRS, CDR2 YFSETQ. Trimming took off 4 bases at V and 2 bases at J, with 16 bases between the two ends. This CDR3 contains 15 residues. The CDR3 reads CASSPTGTLTYEQYF. CDR3 bases: TGCGCCAGCAGCCCTACCGGGACACTTACCTACGAGCAGTACTTC.

This chain joins TRBV6-1 and TRBJ2-7; D is possibly TRBD1 (5 bases). The V gene lost 0 bases and the J gene lost 6 bases, with 21 bases spanning the gap. This CDR3 contains 17 residues. CDR1 and CDR2 (germline): MNHNS, SASEGT. The CDR3 reads CASSEALHRIRVSEQYF. In DNA form, the CDR3 reads TGTGCCAGCAGTGAAGCGCTTCATAGGATCAGGGTCTCCGAGCAGTACTTC.

The J gene is TRBJ2-3, the V gene TRBV9; the match to TRBD2 covers 9 bases. The CDR3 runs 15 residues. Losses at the gene ends were 4 bases for V and 2 bases for J; bases not matched to a gene: 5. CDR1 is SGDLS and CDR2 is YYNGEE in the germline V gene. The CDR3 region is CASSFSGGNTDTQYF. In DNA form, the CDR3 reads TGTGCCAGCAGCTTCAGCGGGGGGAACACAGATACGCAGTATTTT.

The chain links TRBV14 to TRBJ1-1; D may be TRBD1 (5 bases). Trimming stripped 6 bases from V and 4 bases from J, with 18 bases between. There are 15 residues in the CDR3. Germline V lookup: CDR1 SGHDN, CDR2 FVKESK. CDR3 sequence reads: CASSVFWGEGTEAFF. CDR3 coding DNA: TGTGCCAGCAGTGTATTTTGGGGCGAAGGCACTGAAGCTTTCTTT.

V is TRBV27 and J is TRBJ2-5; tentative D call: TRBD1 (5 bases). Gene TRBJ2-7 matches the end of the DNA better, so the J call may be wrong. CDR1 is MNHEY and CDR2 is SMNVEV in the germline V gene (reference sequence). There are 14 residues in the CDR3. CDR3 in DNA: TGTGCCAGCAGCCTTAAACAGGTTTCCTACGAGCAGTACTTC. The encoded protein is CASSLKQVSYEQYF.